The present T cell receptor beta chain was sequenced within a study of T cells after yellow fever vaccination. Points from the study as a whole: Though it reached lower strength, the secondary response hit its peak faster, day 5 versus 15. The study re-detected most primary-vaccination clones after the booster (roughly 95% CD4, 80% to 90% CD8).

The CDR3 runs to 14 residues. Germline assignment: CDR1 SNHLY and CDR2 FYNNEI. V gave up 6 bases and J gave up 3 bases, with 14 bases separating them. This clonotype was seen a few times. Its antigen is currently unknown. TCRdb independently ran MiXCR on the 5' RACE reads; one entry per CDR3 protein. The sample has 200,000 to 300,000 distinct CDR3 sequences; about 7% are singletons. Material: CD4+ T cells sorted from PBMCs, obtained on the day of the yellow fever booster vaccination. The chain has TRBV2 and TRBJ1-2, with D perhaps matching TRBD1 (5 bases). This TCR came from a man in his thirties or forties who received the YFV17D yellow fever vaccine. CDR3 coding DNA: TGTGCCAGCAGGGGGACGGGAGGTGACTATGGCTACACCTTC. Protein product: CASRGTGGDYGYTF.